What follows describes a single TCR beta chain. Given a much more abundant clone one base away, this may be a read error. The sample originates from a study of shared clonotypes between healthy human individuals. Germline assignment: CDR1 MNHEY and CDR2 SVGAGI. The V end lost 6 bases, the J end lost 8 bases, and 18 bases lay between the germline ends. CDR3 length: 14 amino acids. Original handling: Junction-only sequences without quality scores came from ImmunoSEQ, so filtering differed. Libraries were prepared by immunoSEQ multiplex PCR; TCRdb keeps only in-frame clonotypes and omits some of them. V and J calls and clone size are as listed in that table; D and trimming were resolved from the DNA. The repertoire holds 450,000 to 600,000 clones, with 79% as singletons. About 90 million PBMCs supplied genomic DNA for unsorted samples.

The source is a woman between 40 and 55 years old in good health. Some clones in this sample may be carry-over from other donors' samples. The chain is built from TRBV6-5 and TRBJ2-3, with D tentatively TRBD1 (6 bases). Source material: PBMCs. CDR3 region: CASRNSGEWGTQYF. As DNA, the CDR3 is TGTGCCAGCAGAAATTCAGGGGAATGGGGTACGCAGTATTTT.